This is a list of T cell receptor beta chains from one sample in a study of immune heterogeneity within non-small cell lung tumors. MiXCR, applied by TCRdb to the multiplex PCR reads, yields one record per CDR3 protein. The sample yields about 21,000 distinct CDR3 sequences, under 35% seen once. What was sequenced was lung tumor tissue. These receptors all come from a middle-aged man with non-small cell lung cancer. CDR3s include the opening cysteine and the closing phenylalanine or tryptophan. Fields, in order: D gene, J gene, clone size, V gene, CDR3 protein, CDR3 DNA. The D gene is left open where the match is weak. A row's size may be missing; if present it is once, few, many or a size class.

. | TRBJ2-7 | many | TRBV30 | CAWSVDKYPYEQYF | TGTGCCTGGAGTGTAGACAAGTACCCCTACGAGCAGTACTTC
. | TRBJ2-4 | . | TRBV13 | CARGLLLGVAKNIQYF | TGTGCCAGGGGACTGCTCCTTGGGGTAGCCAAAAACATTCAGTACTTC
TRBD1 | TRBJ1-2 | many | TRBV6-1 | CASSSDRGDSYGYTF | TGTGCCAGCAGTTCCGACAGGGGGGACTCCTATGGCTACACCTTC
. | TRBJ2-5 | once | TRBV12-5 | CASVPPDVPQETQYF | TGTGCTAGTGTTCCGCCGGACGTACCACAAGAGACCCAGTACTTC
. | TRBJ2-3 | few | TRBV6-9 | CASSAAQGSNTQYF | TGTGCCAGCAGCGCTGCCCAGGGGTCCAATACGCAGTATTTT
TRBD2 | TRBJ2-5 | . | TRBV14 | CASRHRGLAGVQETQYF | TGTGCCAGCAGGCACCGAGGACTAGCGGGAGTTCAAGAGACCCAGTACTTC
TRBD2 | TRBJ2-1 | . | TRBV15 | CATGTSGYNEQFF | TGTGCCACGGGGACTAGCGGATACAATGAGCAGTTCTTC
. | TRBJ1-6 | . | TRBV30 | CAWTSSYNSPLHF | TGTGCCTGGACTTCCTCCTATAATTCACCCCTCCACTTT
TRBD2 | TRBJ2-1 | . | TRBV9 | CASSQLAGGTYNEQFF | TGTGCCAGCAGCCAACTAGCGGGAGGTACCTACAATGAGCAGTTCTTC
. | TRBJ1-3 | few | TRBV30 | CAWSSTHSGNTIYF | TGTGCCTGGAGTTCGACCCACTCTGGAAACACCATATATTTT
TRBD2 | TRBJ2-7 | . | TRBV20-1 | CGASPEREGLWEQYF | TGCGGTGCTAGTCCGGAGCGGGAGGGACTCTGGGAGCAGTACTTC
. | TRBJ2-1 | few | TRBV9 | CASSVAPLGEQFF | TGTGCCAGCAGCGTAGCGCCACTAGGTGAGCAGTTCTTC
. | TRBJ1-5 | few | TRBV7-2 | CASSLGTEVFSSNQPQHF | TGTGCCAGCAGCTTAGGGACAGAAGTTTTTTCAAGCAATCAGCCCCAGCATTTT
TRBD1 | TRBJ1-3 | many | TRBV6-1 | CASSNRDRPLYF | TGTGCCAGCAGCAACCGGGACAGGCCCTTATATTTT
. | TRBJ2-5 | . | TRBV6-1 | CASQQAYQETQYF | TGTGCCAGCCAACAGGCGTACCAAGAGACCCAGTACTTC
. | TRBJ1-3 | many | TRBV29-1 | CSAKGERAGNTIYF | TGCAGCGCCAAAGGGGAACGTGCTGGAAACACCATATATTTT
TRBD2 | TRBJ2-7 | once | TRBV9 | CACSTLAGGLGGEQYF | TGTGCCTGCAGCACCCTAGCGGGAGGGCTGGGGGGAGAGCAGTACTTC
. | TRBJ2-7 | many | TRBV4-3 | CASSQGAGEQYF | TGCGCCAGCAGCCAGGGGGCGGGTGAGCAGTACTTC
. | TRBJ2-7 | medium-sized | TRBV2 | CASTPSGPSSYEQYF | TGTGCCAGCACCCCGAGCGGACCGAGCTCCTACGAGCAGTACTTC
. | TRBJ2-3 | few | TRBV12-3/TRBV12-4 | CATSGDTQYF | TGTGCCACCAGTGGGGATACGCAGTATTTT
. | TRBJ2-1 | many | TRBV5-1 | CASSLGDFYNEQFF | TGCGCCAGCAGCTTGGGGGACTTTTACAATGAGCAGTTCTTC
. | TRBJ2-5 | many | TRBV6-1 | CASKKGGAETQYF | TGTGCCAGCAAAAAGGGGGGCGCGGAGACCCAGTACTTC
TRBD2 | TRBJ2-3 | many | TRBV12-5 | CASGFTTSGLGTAQYF | TGTGCTAGTGGTTTCACGACTAGCGGGTTGGGCACTGCGCAGTATTTT
TRBD2 | TRBJ2-7 | medium-sized | TRBV6-1 | CASSPSSGSSYEQYF | TGTGCCAGCAGTCCTTCTAGCGGGAGCTCCTACGAGCAGTACTTC
. | TRBJ1-6 | few | TRBV5-1 | CASSWNRASDSPLHF | TGCGCCAGCAGCTGGAACAGGGCGTCCGATTCACCCCTCCACTTT
. | TRBJ1-4 | . | TRBV7-9 | CASTPGGATNEKLFF | TGTGCCAGCACCCCGGGGGGGGCAACTAATGAAAAACTGTTTTTT
TRBD1 | TRBJ2-5 | few | TRBV30 | CAWSLNRQGAQYF | TGTGCCTGGAGTTTGAATAGACAGGGGGCCCAGTACTTC
. | TRBJ2-3 | few | TRBV6-1 | CASENRRDTDTQYF | TGTGCCAGCGAAAATCGGCGGGATACAGATACGCAGTATTTT
. | TRBJ2-2 | medium-sized | TRBV7-3 | CASSQEGNTGELFF | TGTGCCAGCAGCCAAGAGGGGAACACCGGGGAGCTGTTTTTT
. | TRBJ2-1 | . | TRBV6-1 | CASSEEGQIYNEQFF | TGTGCCAGCAGTGAGGAGGGCCAAATCTACAATGAGCAGTTCTTC
TRBD1 | TRBJ2-1 | . | TRBV7-9 | CASSSTGFGHEQFF | TGTGCCAGCAGCTCGACAGGGTTTGGTCACGAGCAGTTCTTC
. | TRBJ1-1 | few | TRBV7-2 | CASSLAVRANTEAFF | TGTGCCAGCAGCTTAGCGGTCAGGGCGAACACTGAAGCTTTCTTT
. | TRBJ2-2 | . | TRBV4-1 | CASSQDWAGELFF | TGCGCCAGCAGCCAAGATTGGGCCGGGGAGCTGTTTTTT
TRBD2 | TRBJ2-1 | . | TRBV7-8 | CASSLFRTGGRHNEQFF | TGTGCCAGCAGCTTATTTAGGACTGGCGGGAGGCACAATGAGCAGTTCTTC
. | TRBJ1-5 | medium-sized | TRBV15 | CATSRGAGAGISNQPQHF | TGTGCCACCAGCAGAGGAGCAGGGGCGGGAATTAGCAATCAGCCCCAGCATTTT
. | TRBJ1-4 | medium-sized | TRBV27 | CASSLSGHYSEKLFF | TGTGCCAGCAGTTTATCCGGGCACTACAGTGAAAAACTGTTTTTT
TRBD1 | TRBJ2-1 | few | TRBV7-9 | CASRFAGTGYNEQFF | TGTGCCAGCAGATTCGCCGGGACAGGGTACAATGAGCAGTTCTTC
. | TRBJ1-5 | few | TRBV11-3 | CASSLGKNQPQHF | TGTGCCAGCAGCTTAGGGAAGAATCAGCCCCAGCATTTT
TRBD2 | TRBJ2-1 | many | TRBV6-2/TRBV6-3 | CASKTSGRGHEQFF | TGTGCCAGCAAAACTAGCGGGAGAGGCCATGAGCAGTTCTTC
. | TRBJ1-1 | . | TRBV10-3 | CAIRTASSEAFF | TGTGCCATCAGAACAGCTAGCTCTGAAGCTTTCTTT
TRBD2 | TRBJ2-1 | . | TRBV9 | CARSVGGRGANEQFF | TGTGCCAGAAGCGTAGGCGGGAGGGGCGCCAATGAGCAGTTCTTC
. | TRBJ1-5 | few | TRBV12-3/TRBV12-4 | CASSRELNQPQHF | TGTGCCAGCAGTCGGGAGCTCAATCAGCCCCAGCATTTT
TRBD1 | TRBJ1-1 | many | TRBV20-1 | CSAEKGALKGAEAFF | TGCAGTGCGGAGAAGGGGGCCCTTAAAGGTGCTGAAGCTTTCTTT
. | TRBJ1-4 | . | TRBV5-4 | CASSLSWVNEKLFF | TGTGCCAGCAGCCTGAGCTGGGTTAATGAAAAACTGTTTTTT
TRBD1 | TRBJ2-7 | few | TRBV20-1 | CSARVFDRGVSEQYF | TGCAGTGCTAGAGTCTTTGACAGGGGGGTCTCCGAGCAGTACTTC
. | TRBJ1-1 | many | TRBV6-1 | CASSLLTPNTEAFF | TGTGCCAGCAGCCTCCTTACACCGAACACTGAAGCTTTCTTT
. | TRBJ2-7 | medium-sized | TRBV6-6 | CASSYLMGSYEQYF | TGTGCCAGCAGTTACCTTATGGGGAGCTACGAGCAGTACTTC
TRBD2 | TRBJ2-1 | . | TRBV11-2 | CASSPIPSAGASGSGQFF | TGTGCCAGCAGCCCAATCCCCTCAGCAGGGGCGAGCGGGAGTGGGCAGTTCTTC
. | TRBJ1-1 | . | TRBV2 | CASSFSLGAFF | TGTGCCAGCAGTTTCTCATTAGGAGCTTTCTTT
TRBD2 | TRBJ2-5 | few | TRBV5-1 | CASGSGLEETQYF | TGCGCCAGCGGTAGCGGGCTTGAAGAGACCCAGTACTTC